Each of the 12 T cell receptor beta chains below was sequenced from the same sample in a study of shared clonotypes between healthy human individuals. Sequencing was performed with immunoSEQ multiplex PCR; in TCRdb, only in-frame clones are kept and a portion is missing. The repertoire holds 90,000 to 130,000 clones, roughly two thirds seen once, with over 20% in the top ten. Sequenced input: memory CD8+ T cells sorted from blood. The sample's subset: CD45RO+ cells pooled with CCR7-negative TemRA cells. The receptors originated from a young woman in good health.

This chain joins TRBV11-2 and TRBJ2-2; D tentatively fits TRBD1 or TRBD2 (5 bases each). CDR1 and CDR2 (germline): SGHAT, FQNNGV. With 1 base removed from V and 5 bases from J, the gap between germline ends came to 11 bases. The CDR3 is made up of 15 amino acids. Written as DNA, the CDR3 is TGTGCCAGCAGCTTAGGGGGGAAGTTGACCGGGGAGCTGTTTTTT. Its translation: CASSLGGKLTGELFF. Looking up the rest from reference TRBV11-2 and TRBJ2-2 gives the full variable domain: EAGVAQSPRYKIIEKRQSVAFWCNPISGHATLYWYQQILGQGPKLLIQFQNNGVVDDSQLPKDRFSAERLKGVDSTLKIQPAKLEDSAVYLCASSLGGKLTGELFFGEGSRLTVL.

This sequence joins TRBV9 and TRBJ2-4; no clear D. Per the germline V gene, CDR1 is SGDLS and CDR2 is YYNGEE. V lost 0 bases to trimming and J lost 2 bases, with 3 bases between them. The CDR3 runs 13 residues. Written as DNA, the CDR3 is TGTGCCAGCAGCGTAGGTACCAAAAACATTCAGTACTTC. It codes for CASSVGTKNIQYF. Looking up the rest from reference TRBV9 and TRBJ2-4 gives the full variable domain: DSGVTQTPKHLITATGQRVTLRCSPRSGDLSVYWYQQSLDQGLQFLIQYYNGEERAKGNILERFSAQQFPDLHSELNLSSLELGDSALYFCASSVGTKNIQYFGAGTRLSVL.

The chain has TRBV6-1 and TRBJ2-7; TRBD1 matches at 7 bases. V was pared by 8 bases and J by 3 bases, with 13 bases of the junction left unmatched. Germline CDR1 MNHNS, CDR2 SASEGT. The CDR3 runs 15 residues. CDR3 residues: CASGLTGTALYEQYF. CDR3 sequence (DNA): TGTGCCAGCGGCCTGACCGGGACAGCACTCTACGAGCAGTACTTC.

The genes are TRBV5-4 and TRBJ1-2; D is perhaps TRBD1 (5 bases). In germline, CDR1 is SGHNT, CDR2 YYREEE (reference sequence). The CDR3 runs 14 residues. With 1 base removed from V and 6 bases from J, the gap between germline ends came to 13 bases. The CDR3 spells CASSLSQGADGYTF. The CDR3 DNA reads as TGTGCCAGCAGCTTGAGTCAAGGGGCCGATGGCTACACCTTC.

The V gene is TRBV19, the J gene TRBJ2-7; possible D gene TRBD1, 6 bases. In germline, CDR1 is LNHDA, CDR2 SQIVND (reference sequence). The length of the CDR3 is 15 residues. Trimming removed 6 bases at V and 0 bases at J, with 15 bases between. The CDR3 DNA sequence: TGTGCCAGTAGCGGCAGGACAGTCGACTCCTACGAGCAGTACTTC. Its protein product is CASSGRTVDSYEQYF.

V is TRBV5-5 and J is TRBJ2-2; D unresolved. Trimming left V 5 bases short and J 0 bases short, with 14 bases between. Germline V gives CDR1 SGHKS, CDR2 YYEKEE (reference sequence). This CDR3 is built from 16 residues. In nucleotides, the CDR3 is TGTGCCAGCAGACTTAGGCCAGGCGCGAACACCGGGGAGCTGTTTTTT. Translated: CASRLRPGANTGELFF.

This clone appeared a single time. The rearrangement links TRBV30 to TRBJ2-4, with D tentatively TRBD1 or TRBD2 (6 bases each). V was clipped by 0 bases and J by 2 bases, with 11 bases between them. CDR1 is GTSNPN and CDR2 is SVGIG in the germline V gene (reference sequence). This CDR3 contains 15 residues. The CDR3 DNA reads TGTGCCTGGAGTGTACCGGGGGCACCCAAAAACATTCAGTACTTC. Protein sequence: CAWSVPGAPKNIQYF.

CDR3 coding DNA: TGTGCCACCACGGGACTAGCGGGATATACCGGGGAGCTGTTTTTT. Translated: CATTGLAGYTGELFF. The chain uses TRBV7-8 and TRBJ2-2, with 13 bases identical to TRBD2. The CDR3 sequence is 15 residues long. The ends lost 10 bases at V and 5 bases at J; junction bases unmatched: 7. CDR1 and CDR2 (germline): SGHVS, FQNEAQ.

CDR3 region: CASSLGQDLREELFF. CDR3 DNA: TGTGCCAGCAGTTTAGGTCAAGACCTACGTGAGGAGCTGTTTTTT. The chain combines TRBV28 with TRBJ2-2, with D unresolved. Germline V lookup: CDR1 MDHEN, CDR2 SYDVKM. CDR3 length equals 15 residues. V was clipped by 2 bases and J by 10 bases, with 17 bases between them. The variable domain in full, with the rest retrieved from reference TRBV28 and TRBJ2-2, is DVKVTQSSRYLVKRTGEKVFLECVQDMDHENMFWYRQDPGLGLRLIYFSYDVKMKEKGDIPEGYSVSREKKERFSLILESASTNQTSMYLCASSLGQDLREELFFGEGSRLTVL.

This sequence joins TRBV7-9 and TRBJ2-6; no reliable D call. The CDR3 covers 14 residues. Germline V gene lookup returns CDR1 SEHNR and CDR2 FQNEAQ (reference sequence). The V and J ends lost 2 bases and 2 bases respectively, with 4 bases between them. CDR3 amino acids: CASSLSTGANVLTF. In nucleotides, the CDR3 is TGTGCCAGCAGCTTAAGTACTGGGGCCAACGTCCTGACTTTC.

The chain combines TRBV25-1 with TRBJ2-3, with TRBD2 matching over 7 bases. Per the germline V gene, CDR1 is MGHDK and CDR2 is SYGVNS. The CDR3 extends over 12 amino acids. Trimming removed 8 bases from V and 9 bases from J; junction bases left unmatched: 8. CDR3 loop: CASSAQRDTQYF. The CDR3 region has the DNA TGTGCCAGCTCCGCACAGCGGGACACGCAGTATTTT.

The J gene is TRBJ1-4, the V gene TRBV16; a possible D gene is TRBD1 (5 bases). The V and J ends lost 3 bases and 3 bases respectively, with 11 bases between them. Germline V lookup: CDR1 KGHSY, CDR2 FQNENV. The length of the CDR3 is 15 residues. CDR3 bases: TGTGCCAGCAGCCACCAGGGTAGACCTAATGAAAAACTGTTTTTT. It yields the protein CASSHQGRPNEKLFF.